The 2 T cell receptor beta chains below were found in one sample sequenced in a study of naive and memory T cell subsets. Their antigens are not known. Study observations and caveats: Especially in CD8 cells, naive repertoires contained a few larger clonotypes, possibly CD45RA-re-expressing memory cells.

Two oligonucleotides, mixed equimolar, formed the beta constant-region primer covering TRBC1 and TRBC2. Nested alpha and beta constant-region primers with the SP2 primer drove four PCR rounds on ligated cDNA. Each CDR3 protein gets one entry after TCRdb re-called the UMI-ligation and nested PCR reads with MiXCR. This table holds about 160,000 distinct CDR3 sequences, over 20% found once. Sequenced material: naive CD4+ T cells from blood. These TCRs come from a human donor in good health.

This clonotype was counted between two and nine times. This chain links TRBV27 with TRBJ2-1; the D gene is possibly TRBD2 (6 bases). In germline, CDR1 is MNHEY, CDR2 SMNVEV (reference sequence). The CDR3 covers 18 residues. The V and J ends lost 1 base and 0 bases respectively, with 16 bases between them. The CDR3 is CASSLWGVGVSSYNEQFF. CDR3 bases: TGTGCCAGCAGTTTATGGGGGGTGGGGGTAAGCTCCTACAATGAGCAGTTCTTC.

This chain uses TRBV3-1 with TRBJ2-4; D is ambiguous. The CDR3 spans 14 residues. Germline values: CDR1 LGHDT, CDR2 YNNKEL (reference sequence). V lost 1 base to trimming and J lost 0 bases, with 4 bases between them. Written as DNA, the CDR3 is TGTGCCAGCAGCCAAGGCCTAGCCAAAAACATTCAGTACTTC. It encodes CASSQGLAKNIQYF.